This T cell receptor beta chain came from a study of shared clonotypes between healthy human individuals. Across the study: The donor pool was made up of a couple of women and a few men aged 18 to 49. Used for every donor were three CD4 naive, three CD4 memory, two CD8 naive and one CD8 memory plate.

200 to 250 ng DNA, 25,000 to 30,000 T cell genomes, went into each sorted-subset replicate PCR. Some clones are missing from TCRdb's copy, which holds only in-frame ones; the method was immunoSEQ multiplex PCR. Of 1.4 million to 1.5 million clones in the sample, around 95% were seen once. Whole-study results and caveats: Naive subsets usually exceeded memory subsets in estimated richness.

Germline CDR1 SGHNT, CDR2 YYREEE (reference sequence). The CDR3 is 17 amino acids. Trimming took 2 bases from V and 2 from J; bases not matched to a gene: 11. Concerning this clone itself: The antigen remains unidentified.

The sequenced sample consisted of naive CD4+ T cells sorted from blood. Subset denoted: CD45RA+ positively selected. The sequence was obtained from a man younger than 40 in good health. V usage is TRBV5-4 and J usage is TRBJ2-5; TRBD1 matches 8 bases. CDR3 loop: CASSFRTGTGIQETQYF. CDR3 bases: TGTGCCAGCAGCTTCCGTACCGGGACAGGCATTCAAGAGACCCAGTACTTC.